This T cell receptor beta chain was sequenced during a study of T cells in Graves' hyperthyroidism and ophthalmopathy. Study-level findings and limits: From stable hyperthyroidism, ophthalmopathy was separated by a 13 V-J model. Also found in blood were most expanded thyroid clonotypes above 0.001.

As for this clonotype: Its specificity is not known.

Researchers took RNA transcripts and amplified the TCR beta CDR3 regions from them. HTBI primers were employed in a first-round RT-PCR of the TCR CDR3. From the multiplex PCR reads, TCRdb called clonotypes with MiXCR, one entry per CDR3 protein. The table lists a few hundred thousand distinct CDR3 sequences, less than 20% of them singletons. The sample consisted of blood. This clonotype was obtained from a man in his late teens or twenties with Graves' ophthalmopathy.

In nucleotides, the CDR3 is TGTGCCAGCAGCGTAGGGGACGGGATAGCCGATACGCAGTATTTT. Translated, it gives CASSVGDGIADTQYF. This sequence joins TRBV9 and TRBJ2-3, with D possibly being TRBD1 or TRBD2 (5 bases each). The CDR3 totals 15 residues. Germline CDR1 is SGDLS and CDR2 is YYNGEE. Trimming left V 0 bases short and J 6 bases short, with 14 bases between.